A single sample is the source of the 4 T cell receptor beta chains below, sequenced in a study of shared clonotypes between healthy human individuals. Naive CD8 isolation took CD45RO-negative cells positively selected for CCR7 and excluded terminally differentiated effector memory CD45RA+ cells. Sequenced by immunoSEQ multiplex PCR; TCRdb stores in-frame clones only, minus some. Of about 2.1 million clones listed, 85% to 95% are singletons. Sequencing was done on a sample of naive CD8+ T cells from PBMCs. All receptors come from a man in his late teens or twenties in good health. Some clones in this sample may be carry-over from other donors' samples.

V is TRBV4-1 and J is TRBJ2-5, with 10 positions matching TRBD2. After removal of 4 bases from V and 5 bases from J, the junction contained 4 bases not matched to a gene. In germline, CDR1 is MGHRA, CDR2 YSYEKL. CDR3 length equals 14 residues. The CDR3 sequence is CASSRNSGRETQYF. DNA of the CDR3: TGCGCCAGCAGCCGTAATAGCGGGAGGGAGACCCAGTACTTC.

This clone was seen once. Other DNA variants within this sample encode the same CDR3. The chain uses TRBV6-6 and TRBJ2-3, with 9 bases that match TRBD2. V shed 4 bases and J 1 base; nucleotides not matched to a gene: 0. Germline V gene data show CDR1 as MNHNY and CDR2 as SVGAGI (reference sequence). This CDR3 is built from 14 residues. CDR3 amino acids: CASSLAGGTDTQYF. In DNA, the CDR3 is TGTGCCAGCAGTTTAGCGGGAGGCACAGATACGCAGTATTTT.

About this clone: The sample carries other DNA sequences with the same CDR3. The chain carries TRBV7-9 and TRBJ2-1; D is unresolved. The V gene lost 3 bases and the J gene lost 0 bases, with 9 bases spanning the gap. This CDR3 has 15 residues. CDR1 SEHNR and CDR2 FQNEAQ come from the germline V gene (reference sequence). This chain's CDR3 is CASSFGLSSYNEQFF. The CDR3 nucleotides are TGTGCCAGCAGCTTCGGCCTGAGCTCCTACAATGAGCAGTTCTTC.

For this clone: Additional DNA sequences in this sample encode the identical CDR3. The V call is TRBV7-9, the J call TRBJ2-2; D is unresolved. CDR1 and CDR2 (germline): SEHNR, FQNEAQ (reference sequence). The CDR3 contains 13 residues. The V end was cut by 5 bases, the J end by 4 bases, with 8 bases between. The CDR3 coding sequence is TGTGCCAGCAGCCCTCCACTCACCGGGGAGCTGTTTTTT. It is translated as CASSPPLTGELFF.